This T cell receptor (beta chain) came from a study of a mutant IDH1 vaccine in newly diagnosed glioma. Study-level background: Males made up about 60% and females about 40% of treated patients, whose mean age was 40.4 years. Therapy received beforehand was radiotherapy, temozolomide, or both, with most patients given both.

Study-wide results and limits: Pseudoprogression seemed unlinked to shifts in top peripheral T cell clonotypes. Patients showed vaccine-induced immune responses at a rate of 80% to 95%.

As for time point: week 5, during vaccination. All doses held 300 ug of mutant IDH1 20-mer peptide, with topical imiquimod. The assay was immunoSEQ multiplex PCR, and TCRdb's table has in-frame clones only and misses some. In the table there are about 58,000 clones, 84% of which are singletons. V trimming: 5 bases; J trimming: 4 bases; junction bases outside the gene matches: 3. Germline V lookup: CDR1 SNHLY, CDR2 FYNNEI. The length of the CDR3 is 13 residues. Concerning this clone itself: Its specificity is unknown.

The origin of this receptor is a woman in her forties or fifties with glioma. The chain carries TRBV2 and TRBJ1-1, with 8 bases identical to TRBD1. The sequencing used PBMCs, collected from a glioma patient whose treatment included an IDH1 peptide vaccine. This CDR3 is CASSPGQGTEAFF. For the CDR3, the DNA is TGTGCCAGCAGTCCTGGACAGGGCACTGAAGCTTTCTTT.